This T cell receptor (beta chain) was sequenced for a study of T cells in Graves' hyperthyroidism and ophthalmopathy. Diagnoses were made from clinical symptoms, serum measures (thyroxine and TRAb), thyroid ultrasound and orbital computed tomography. V shed 3 bases and J shed 10 bases, with 10 bases lying between them. The CDR3 is made up of 13 amino acids. Study-level results: Most thyroid clonotypes expanded above 0.001 appeared in blood too.

This clonotype was picked up a small number of times. The antigen is undetermined. RNA transcripts yielded amplified TCR beta CDR3 regions. Initially, a first-round RT-PCR of the TCR CDR3 employed the HTBI primer set. TCRdb passed the multiplex PCR reads through MiXCR, listing each CDR3 protein once. This table holds about 840,000 distinct CDR3 sequences, over 35% found once. V and J are TRBV12-3 or TRBV12-4 and TRBJ1-6; D uncertain. This clonotype was obtained from a man between 18 and 35 years old with Graves' hyperthyroidism. The sequencing input was blood. CDR3 nucleotide sequence: TGTGCCAGCAGTTTGAGTCCCGTCTCACCCCTCCACTTT. Translated, it gives CASSLSPVSPLHF.